What follows is one TCR beta chain and its context. The data stem from a study of shared T cell receptors in the human thymus. The assay was immunoSEQ multiplex PCR, and TCRdb's table has in-frame clones only and misses some. The sample shows 450,000 to 650,000 clones, around three quarters of them seen only once. The CDR3 extends over 12 amino acids. V lost 4 bases and J lost 4; bases outside the gene matches: 1. The germline CDR1 and CDR2 sequences are SNHLY and FYNNEI. The same sample was also used in a study of human thymus T cells.

Material for sequencing was thymocytes. The chain recombines TRBV2 with TRBJ2-7, with 7 bases lining up with TRBD1. This clonotype was sampled from a boy under two years old with a congenital heart defect. The CDR3 region is CASSGQGYEQYF. CDR3 nucleotides: TGTGCCAGCAGTGGACAGGGTTACGAGCAGTACTTC.